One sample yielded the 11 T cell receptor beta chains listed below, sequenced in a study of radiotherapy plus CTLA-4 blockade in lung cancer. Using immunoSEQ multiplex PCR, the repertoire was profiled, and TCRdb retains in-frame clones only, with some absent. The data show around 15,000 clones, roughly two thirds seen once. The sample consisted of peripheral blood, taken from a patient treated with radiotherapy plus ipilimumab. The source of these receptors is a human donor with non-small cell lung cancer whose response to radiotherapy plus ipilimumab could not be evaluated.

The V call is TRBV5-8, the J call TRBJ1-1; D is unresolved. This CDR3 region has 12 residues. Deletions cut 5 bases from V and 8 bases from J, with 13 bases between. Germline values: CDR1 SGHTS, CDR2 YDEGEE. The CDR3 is CASSPTGREAFF. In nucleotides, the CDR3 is TGTGCCAGCAGTCCTACGGGAAGAGAAGCTTTCTTT. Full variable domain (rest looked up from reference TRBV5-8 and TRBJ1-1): EAGVTQSPTHLIKTRGQQATLRCSPISGHTSVYWYQQALGLGLQFLLWYDEGEERNRGNFPPRFSGRQFPNYSSELNVNALELEDSALYLCASSPTGREAFFGQGTRLTVV.

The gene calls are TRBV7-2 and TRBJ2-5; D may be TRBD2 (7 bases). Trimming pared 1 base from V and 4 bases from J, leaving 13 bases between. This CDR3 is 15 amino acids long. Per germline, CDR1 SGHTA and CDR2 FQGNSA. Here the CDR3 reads CASSLEGGDTETQYF. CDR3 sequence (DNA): TGTGCCAGCAGCTTAGAAGGGGGGGACACAGAGACCCAGTACTTC.

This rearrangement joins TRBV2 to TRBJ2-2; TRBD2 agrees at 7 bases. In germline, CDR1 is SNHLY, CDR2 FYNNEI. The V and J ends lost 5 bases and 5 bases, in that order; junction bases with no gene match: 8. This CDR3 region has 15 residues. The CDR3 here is CASSLRLGGTGELFF. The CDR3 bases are TGTGCCAGCAGTTTACGACTGGGGGGGACCGGGGAGCTGTTTTTT.

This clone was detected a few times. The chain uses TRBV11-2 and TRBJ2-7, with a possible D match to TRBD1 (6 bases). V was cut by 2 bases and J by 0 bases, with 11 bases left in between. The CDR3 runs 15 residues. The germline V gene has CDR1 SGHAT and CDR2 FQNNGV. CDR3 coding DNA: TGTGCCAGCAGCTTATCTTCAGGGGACTCCTACGAGCAGTACTTC. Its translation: CASSLSSGDSYEQYF.

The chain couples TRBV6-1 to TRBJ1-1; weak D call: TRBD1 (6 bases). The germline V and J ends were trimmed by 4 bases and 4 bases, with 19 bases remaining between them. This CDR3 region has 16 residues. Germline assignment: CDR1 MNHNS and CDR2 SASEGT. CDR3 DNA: TGTGCCAGCAGTGCACAACCTACAGGGACGGGCACTGAAGCTTTCTTT. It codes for CASSAQPTGTGTEAFF.

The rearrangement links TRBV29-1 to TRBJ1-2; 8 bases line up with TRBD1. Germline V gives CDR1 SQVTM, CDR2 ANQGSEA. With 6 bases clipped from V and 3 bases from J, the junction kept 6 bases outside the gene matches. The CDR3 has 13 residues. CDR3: CSVETDRDYGYTF. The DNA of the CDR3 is TGCAGCGTAGAGACGGACAGGGACTATGGCTACACCTTC.

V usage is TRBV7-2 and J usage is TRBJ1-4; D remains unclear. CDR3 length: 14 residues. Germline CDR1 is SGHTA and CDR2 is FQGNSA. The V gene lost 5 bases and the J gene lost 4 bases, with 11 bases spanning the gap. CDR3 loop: CASSLKTGNEKLFF. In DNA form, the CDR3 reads TGTGCCAGCAGCCTCAAAACGGGTAATGAAAAACTGTTTTTT.

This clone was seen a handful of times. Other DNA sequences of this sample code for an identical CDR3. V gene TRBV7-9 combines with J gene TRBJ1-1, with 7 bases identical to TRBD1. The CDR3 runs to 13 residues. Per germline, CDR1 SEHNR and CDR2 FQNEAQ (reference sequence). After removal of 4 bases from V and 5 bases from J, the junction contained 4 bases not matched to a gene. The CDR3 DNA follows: TGTGCCAGCAGCTCGCAGGGGGGAACTGAAGCTTTCTTT. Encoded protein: CASSSQGGTEAFF. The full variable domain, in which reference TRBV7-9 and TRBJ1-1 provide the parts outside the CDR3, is DTGVSQNPRHKITKRGQNVTFRCDPISEHNRLYWYRQTLGQGPEFLTYFQNEAQLEKSRLLSDRFSAERPKGSFSTLEIQRTEQGDSAMYLCASSSQGGTEAFFGQGTRLTVV.

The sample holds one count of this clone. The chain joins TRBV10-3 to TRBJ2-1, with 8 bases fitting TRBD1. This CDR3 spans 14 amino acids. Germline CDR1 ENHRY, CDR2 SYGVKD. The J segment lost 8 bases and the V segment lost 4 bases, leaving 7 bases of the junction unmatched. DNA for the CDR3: TGTGCCATCAGTGGCCAGGGGGCGCGGGATGAGCAGTTCTTC. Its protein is CAISGQGARDEQFF.

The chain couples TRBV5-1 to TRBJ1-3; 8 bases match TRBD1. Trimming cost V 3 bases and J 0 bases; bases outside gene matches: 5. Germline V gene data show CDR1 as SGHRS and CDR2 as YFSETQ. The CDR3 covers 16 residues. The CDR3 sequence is CASSSPGTGSGNTIYF. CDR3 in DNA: TGCGCCAGCAGCTCACCCGGGACAGGCTCTGGAAACACCATATATTTT. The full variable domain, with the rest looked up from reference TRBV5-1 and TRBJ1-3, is KAGVTQTPRYLIKTRGQQVTLSCSPISGHRSVSWYQQTPGQGLQFLFEYFSETQRNKGNFPGRFSGRQFSNSRSEMNVSTLELGDSALYLCASSSPGTGSGNTIYFGEGSWLTVV.

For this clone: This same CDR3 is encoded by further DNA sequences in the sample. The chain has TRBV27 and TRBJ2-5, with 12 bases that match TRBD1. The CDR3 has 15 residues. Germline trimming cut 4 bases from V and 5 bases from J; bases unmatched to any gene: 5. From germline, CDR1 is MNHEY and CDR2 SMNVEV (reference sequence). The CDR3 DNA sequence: TGTGCCAGCAGTTCCGGGACAGGGGGCGCGGAGACCCAGTACTTC. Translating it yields CASSSGTGGAETQYF.